Listed below are T cell receptor beta chains from one sample, sequenced in a study of identical twins. In TCRdb, the 5' RACE reads were re-called with MiXCR into one record per CDR3 protein. The sample holds 1.5 million or so distinct CDR3 sequences, less than 40% seen once. The specimen sequenced was cord blood. The receptors stem from a newborn girl in good health. Each CDR3 is given with its conserved first and last residue. Each record gives: J gene, V gene, CDR3 length, CDR3 protein.

NA,TRBV15,14,CAASRDSGSYEQYF
TRBJ2-2,TRBV7-8,15,CASSFWAQNTGELFF
TRBJ1-1,TRBV6-5,15,CASRPGHPLNTEAFF
TRBJ2-7,TRBV10-2,12,CASIGPDYEQYF
TRBJ1-2,TRBV19,16,CASTGRLSDRFSGYTF
NA,TRBV10-1,11,CARCAGHEQYF
TRBJ1-5,TRBV28,13,CASSWAPNQPQHF
TRBJ2-3,TRBV2,14,CASSEPTSADTQYF
TRBJ2-7,TRBV12-3/TRBV12-4,15,CASSQKRENSYGQYF
TRBJ1-6,TRBV5-1,13,CASSRQEDSPLHF
TRBJ2-2,TRBV7-8,15,CASSPRRLANGELFF
TRBJ2-3,TRBV12-3/TRBV12-4,19,CASSFPLSPTSSSTDTQYF
TRBJ1-2,TRBV6-1,14,CASSEDPDGGGYTF
TRBJ2-3,TRBV29-1,11,CSVFGADTQYF
TRBJ1-2,TRBV15,15,CATSREPTANYGYTF
TRBJ2-5,TRBV4-2,15,CASSQGGLAGETQYF
TRBJ2-7,TRBV27,14,CASSRTSGSTEQYF
TRBJ2-6,TRBV27,18,CASSSSGTPIGGANVLTF
TRBJ2-2,TRBV15,14,CATSKDKNTGELFF
TRBJ1-2,TRBV7-9,13,CASSYKGVGGYTF
TRBJ1-1,TRBV4-2,12,CASSMVTGGAFF
TRBJ1-5,TRBV21-1,16,CASSKGRGASNQPQHF
TRBJ1-1,TRBV12-3/TRBV12-4,17,CASIPIKDLSGATEAFF
TRBJ1-2,TRBV11-2,15,CASSLAGDSTYGYTF
TRBJ2-3,TRBV27,13,CASGFTPIDTQYF
TRBJ2-1,TRBV12-3/TRBV12-4,17,CASSPPRQGLSYNEQFF
TRBJ1-2,TRBV10-3,14,CAISDSDRGSGYTF
TRBJ2-1,TRBV7-9,12,CASSLSRDEQFF
TRBJ1-4,TRBV18,15,CASSPDQRLNEKLFF
TRBJ1-1,TRBV6-1,13,CASSEAGGGLAFF
TRBJ1-1,TRBV28,11,CATRQGFEAFF
NA,TRBV13,15,CASRELAGGTYEQYF
TRBJ2-1,TRBV29-1,12,CSVGISNNEQFF
TRBJ2-7,TRBV2,14,CASSVGGADYEQYF
TRBJ2-5,TRBV27,13,CASRLSGQETQYF
TRBJ1-1,TRBV12-3/TRBV12-4,13,CASRLQGNTEAFF
TRBJ2-1,TRBV20-1,15,CSALGGGWAYNEQFF
TRBJ2-3,TRBV7-2,16,CASSFFSSPDTDTQYF
NA,TRBV4-2,13,CASSQDSFNEQYF
TRBJ2-1,TRBV30,13,CAWGLAGYNEQFF
TRBJ2-3,TRBV20-1,13,CSASSGNTDTQYF
TRBJ1-2,TRBV29-1,14,CSVGLQGARYGYTF
TRBJ2-2,TRBV19,16,CASSIFGGRNTGELFF
TRBJ1-1,TRBV5-1,15,CASSLAGSENTEAFF
TRBJ2-1,TRBV20-1,14,CSASGGGVNNEQFF
NA,TRBV20-1,14,CSARYERRGYEQYF